One sample yielded the 30 T cell receptor beta chains listed below, sequenced in a study of Ad26.COV2.S vaccination and SARS-CoV-2 variants. Data came from immunoSEQ multiplex PCR; TCRdb stores just in-frame clones and leaves some out. This sample has some 500,000 clones, with 80% to 90% found just once. Treatment in this sample: about 20 received Ad26.COV2.S at low or high dose, single or two shots; several received placebo; per-sample allocation not given. Repertoires come from day 63 after the first vaccine or placebo injection. The material was peripheral blood, obtained in a trial of Ad26.COV2.S vaccine versus placebo. The receptors originated from a person aged 18-60 years who received the Ad26.COV2.S COVID-19 vaccine or a placebo.

The V call is TRBV2, the J call TRBJ2-7; possible D gene TRBD1, 7 bases. Between the trimmed V and J ends, which lost 6 bases and 6 bases, there was a span of 21 bases. In germline, CDR1 is SNHLY, CDR2 FYNNEI. CDR3 length: 15 amino acids. The CDR3 nucleotides read TGTGCCAGCAGCCTTCTCAGACAGGGACTCGGCGAGCAGTACTTC. Translating gives CASSLLRQGLGEQYF.

V is TRBV28 and J is TRBJ1-5; D gene uncertain. V was shortened by 5 bases and J by 4 bases, with 12 bases between the two germline ends. This CDR3 spans 14 amino acids. Germline V CDR1 and CDR2: MDHEN, SYDVKM. CDR3 residues: CASSVTVFNQPQHF. The CDR3 bases are TGTGCCAGCAGTGTCACAGTTTTTAATCAGCCCCAGCATTTT.

The V and J genes are TRBV7-9 and TRBJ1-2; unclear D gene. Germline loops: CDR1 SEHNR, CDR2 FQNEAQ (reference sequence). This CDR3 has 13 amino acids. V lost 3 bases and J lost 4, with 9 bases in between. CDR3 protein: CASSLEALYGYTF. Here the CDR3 DNA reads TGTGCCAGCAGCTTGGAGGCGCTCTATGGCTACACCTTC.

The J gene is TRBJ1-6, the V gene TRBV7-3; D is uncertain. V was trimmed by 3 bases and J by 10 bases, leaving 13 bases between them. The germline V gene encodes CDR1 SGHTA and CDR2 FQGTGA. The CDR3 runs 14 residues. Here the CDR3 DNA reads TGTGCCAGCAGCTTGGGTGGGGTATGGTCACCCCTCCACTTT. Protein: CASSLGGVWSPLHF.

V and J are TRBV5-6 and TRBJ2-3; 7 bases line up with TRBD1. Losses at the gene ends were 4 bases for V and 5 bases for J; bases not matched to a gene: 4. CDR1 SGHDT and CDR2 YYEEEE come from the germline V gene. The CDR3 covers 13 residues. The CDR3 coding sequence is TGTGCCAGCAGCGGGCAGGGGGTAGATACGCAGTATTTT. It encodes CASSGQGVDTQYF.

The chain joins TRBV4-3 to TRBJ2-5; D is uncertain. The germline V gene has CDR1 LGHNA and CDR2 YSLEER. The CDR3 runs to 14 residues. V was trimmed by 1 base and J by 4 bases, leaving 10 bases between them. CDR3 protein: CASSQVTLGETQYF. The CDR3 nucleotides read TGCGCCAGCAGCCAAGTCACATTAGGAGAGACCCAGTACTTC.

As to this clone: This sample includes further DNA sequences coding for the same CDR3. This chain links TRBV5-1 with TRBJ2-1, with 11 bases that match TRBD2. Germline V gene data show CDR1 as SGHRS and CDR2 as YFSETQ. Trimming removed 3 bases from V and 4 bases from J; junction bases left unmatched: 3. The CDR3 loop spans 15 amino acids. The CDR3 sequence: CASSWGTSGYNEQFF. CDR3 sequence (DNA): TGCGCCAGCAGCTGGGGGACTAGCGGTTACAATGAGCAGTTCTTC.

This clone was detected only once. The chain uses TRBV5-6 and TRBJ2-6; D not resolved. The CDR3 runs 18 residues. CDR1 and CDR2 (germline): SGHDT, YYEEEE. The V and J ends lost 4 bases and 0 bases respectively, with 17 bases between them. CDR3 DNA sequence: TGTGCCAGCAGCACTAACCCCAGTCCTGCCTCTGGGGCCAACGTCCTGACTTTC. Translation: CASSTNPSPASGANVLTF. Variable domain in full (rest from reference TRBV5-6 and TRBJ2-6): DAGVTQSPTHLIKTRGQQVTLRCSPKSGHDTVSWYQQALGQGPQFIFQYYEEEERQRGNFPDRFSGHQFPNYSSELNVNALLLGDSALYLCASSTNPSPASGANVLTFGAGSRLTVL.

The genes are TRBV6-2 or TRBV6-3 and TRBJ1-2; maybe TRBD1 (5 bases). There are 13 residues in the CDR3. Per the germline V gene, CDR1 is MNHEY and CDR2 is SVGEGT. Trimming removed 5 bases from V and 8 bases from J, with 15 bases in between. CDR3 protein: CASSGWWGAGYTF. CDR3 nucleotide sequence: TGTGCCAGCAGTGGTTGGTGGGGCGCCGGCTACACCTTC.

This clone was detected only a few times. The chain has TRBV19 and TRBJ1-5; possible D gene TRBD1, 5 bases. The germline CDR1 and CDR2 sequences are LNHDA and SQIVND (reference sequence). With 1 base removed from V and 2 bases from J, the gap between germline ends came to 12 bases. The CDR3 sequence is 16 residues long. The CDR3 is CASSIGWGDRNQPQHF. The CDR3 region has the DNA TGTGCCAGTAGTATAGGCTGGGGGGACCGCAATCAGCCCCAGCATTTT.

The chain has TRBV2 and TRBJ1-6; D is unresolved. The germline V gene encodes CDR1 SNHLY and CDR2 FYNNEI. The CDR3 sequence is 15 residues long. With 4 bases removed from V and 0 bases from J, the gap between germline ends came to 7 bases. CDR3 protein: CASSARSSYNSPLHF. The CDR3 bases are TGTGCCAGCAGTGCCCGGAGCTCCTATAATTCACCCCTCCACTTT.

The V gene is TRBV5-1, the J gene TRBJ2-7; D remains unclear. Per germline, CDR1 SGHRS and CDR2 YFSETQ. Trimming stripped 0 bases from V and 6 bases from J, with 4 bases between. The CDR3 has 11 residues. CDR3 nucleotide sequence: TGCGCCAGCAGCTTGGACACCGAGCAGTACTTC. Translated: CASSLDTEQYF.

This sequence joins TRBV24-1 and TRBJ1-4; tentatively, D is TRBD1 (6 bases). The CDR3 extends over 15 amino acids. The ends were cut back, 4 bases at V and 8 bases at J, with 16 bases in the middle. CDR1 KGHDR and CDR2 SFDVKD come from the germline V gene. The CDR3 sequence is CATSDPQGKGEKLFF. As DNA, the CDR3 is TGTGCCACCAGTGACCCTCAGGGGAAAGGCGAAAAACTGTTTTTT.

The rearrangement joins TRBV6-2 or TRBV6-3 to TRBJ2-5, with D possibly matching TRBD1 (5 bases). The CDR3 sequence is 14 residues long. V lost 4 bases and J 2 bases, leaving 11 bases between the germline ends. Germline values: CDR1 MNHEY, CDR2 SVGEGT. The CDR3 coding sequence is TGTGCCAGCAGTTTATGGACACAGCAAGAGACCCAGTACTTC. This translates into CASSLWTQQETQYF.

The chain employs TRBV2 and TRBJ2-1; TRBD2 matches 11 bases. This CDR3 has 14 residues. J gave up 9 bases and V 10 bases, and 11 bases lay outside the gene matches. The germline V gene has CDR1 SNHLY and CDR2 FYNNEI. CDR3 sequence reads: CATMGLAEGGEQFF. The CDR3 DNA reads as TGTGCCACCATGGGACTAGCGGAAGGTGGTGAGCAGTTCTTC. Complete variable domain (other parts from reference TRBV2 and TRBJ2-1): EPEVTQTPSHQVTQMGQEVILRCVPISNHLYFYWYRQILGQKVEFLVSFYNNEISEKSEIFDDQFSVERPDGSNFTLKIRSTKLEDSAMYFCATMGLAEGGEQFFGPGTRLTVL.

The rearrangement uses TRBV7-2 and TRBJ1-2; D is unclear. CDR3 size: 13 residues. The V end was cut by 3 bases, the J end by 10 bases, with 15 bases between. The germline gives CDR1 SGHTA, CDR2 FQGNSA. The DNA for the CDR3 is TGTGCCAGCAGCTTCGTGACGGGGATCGACTACACCTTC. Its protein is CASSFVTGIDYTF.

This clone was found a few times. The chain recombines TRBV30 with TRBJ1-3, with a tentative D call TRBD1 (6 bases). The germline V gene encodes CDR1 GTSNPN and CDR2 SVGIG (reference sequence). This CDR3 has 14 amino acids. Trimming took 5 bases from V and 6 from J, leaving 17 bases between them. The CDR3 is CAWDPTGSANTIYF. The DNA of the CDR3 is TGTGCCTGGGATCCTACAGGGTCCGCAAACACCATATATTTT. Filled out from reference TRBV30 and TRBJ1-3, the complete variable domain reads SQTIHQWPATLVQPVGSPLSLECTVEGTSNPNLYWYRQAAGRGLQLLFYSVGIGQISSEVPQNLSASRPQDRQFILSSKKLLLSDSGFYLCAWDPTGSANTIYFGEGSWLTVV.

J is TRBJ2-3 and V is TRBV19, with TRBD2 identical over 10 bases. This CDR3 has 16 amino acids. Trimming at V came to 4 bases and at J to 2 bases, leaving 6 bases not matched to a gene. CDR1 and CDR2 from the germline V gene are LNHDA and SQIVND (reference sequence). CDR3 in DNA: TGTGCCAGTAGTACGAAACTAGCGGGATTCACAGATACGCAGTATTTT. Amino acids: CASSTKLAGFTDTQYF.

The chain carries TRBV5-1 and TRBJ1-1; the D gene is possibly TRBD1 (6 bases). CDR1 and CDR2 (germline): SGHRS, YFSETQ. The length of the CDR3 is 14 residues. Trimming cost V 4 bases and J 1 base, with 11 bases left between them. CDR3 bases: TGCGCCAGCAGCGACCCGGGGGCGAACACTGAAGCTTTCTTT. It yields the protein CASSDPGANTEAFF.

The chain links TRBV4-2 to TRBJ2-3, with 9 nucleotides matching TRBD2. This CDR3 spans 14 amino acids. J was trimmed by 6 bases and V by 4 bases; bases with no gene match: 5. Germline CDR1 LGHNA, CDR2 YNFKEQ. CDR3: CASSRSGSLDTQYF. DNA for the CDR3: TGTGCCAGCAGCCGTAGCGGGAGTCTGGATACGCAGTATTTT.

CDR3 amino acids: CASSSRAQETQYF. The CDR3 DNA follows: TGTGCCAGCAGTTCCAGGGCCCAAGAGACCCAGTACTTC. The chain is built from TRBV27 and TRBJ2-5; possibly TRBD1 for D (5 bases). The germline gives CDR1 MNHEY, CDR2 SMNVEV (reference sequence). The CDR3 runs 13 residues. V lost 4 bases and J 1 base, leaving 7 bases between the germline ends.

V and J are TRBV7-9 and TRBJ2-2; 7 bases align to TRBD1. Unmatched junction bases numbered 11, after V lost 7 bases and J lost 6 bases. CDR3 length: 15 amino acids. The germline CDR1 and CDR2 sequences are SEHNR and FQNEAQ (reference sequence). CDR3 loop: CASKPSTGVPGELFF. The CDR3 nucleotides read TGTGCCAGCAAGCCGAGTACAGGGGTACCCGGGGAGCTGTTTTTT. Filled out from reference TRBV7-9 and TRBJ2-2, the complete variable domain reads DTGVSQNPRHKITKRGQNVTFRCDPISEHNRLYWYRQTLGQGPEFLTYFQNEAQLEKSRLLSDRFSAERPKGSFSTLEIQRTEQGDSAMYLCASKPSTGVPGELFFGEGSRLTVL.

The chain has TRBV7-2 and TRBJ2-1; either TRBD1 or TRBD2 may fit D (5 bases each). The germline V and J ends were trimmed by 5 bases and 6 bases, with 20 bases remaining between them. CDR1 and CDR2 (germline): SGHTA, FQGNSA. This CDR3 is 16 amino acids long. The CDR3 loop is CASSPRDPRFPNEQFF. The CDR3 bases are TGTGCCAGCAGCCCTCGGGACCCGCGATTCCCCAATGAGCAGTTCTTC.

The chain carries TRBV7-3 and TRBJ1-1; the D is unclear. Germline V gives CDR1 SGHTA, CDR2 FQGTGA. The CDR3 consists of 15 residues. V was trimmed by 5 bases and J by 0 bases, leaving 13 bases between them. This CDR3 reads CASSPGRRLNTEAFF. DNA for the CDR3: TGTGCCAGCAGCCCGGGCCGACGCCTGAACACTGAAGCTTTCTTT.

The chain couples TRBV5-6 to TRBJ1-1, with 7 bases lining up with TRBD1. V shed 1 base, J shed 4 bases, and the junction held 13 bases outside the gene matches. The CDR3 contains 17 residues. Germline CDR1 is SGHDT and CDR2 is YYEEEE. CDR3 nucleotides: TGTGCCAGCAGCTTGCTGGGGGAGGGGGCGAAAGGCACTGAAGCTTTCTTT. Protein: CASSLLGEGAKGTEAFF. Together with reference TRBV5-6 and TRBJ1-1, the CDR3 gives the full variable domain: DAGVTQSPTHLIKTRGQQVTLRCSPKSGHDTVSWYQQALGQGPQFIFQYYEEEERQRGNFPDRFSGHQFPNYSSELNVNALLLGDSALYLCASSLLGEGAKGTEAFFGQGTRLTVV.

The V and J genes are TRBV6-5 and TRBJ2-7, with 9 bases fitting TRBD1. The CDR3 runs to 14 residues. V lost 4 bases, J lost 3 bases, and 4 bases stayed unmatched. Germline CDR1 is MNHEY and CDR2 is SVGAGI. CDR3 sequence: CASSCYRGHYEQYV. CDR3 DNA: TGTGCCAGCAGTTGCTACAGGGGGCACTACGAGCAGTACGTC.

This rearrangement joins TRBV4-3 to TRBJ1-1, with D perhaps matching TRBD1 (6 bases). Trimming removed 4 bases from V and 4 bases from J, with 16 bases in between. In germline, CDR1 is LGHNA, CDR2 YSLEER. This CDR3 contains 15 residues. The CDR3 region is CASSRGLGHGTEAFF. The CDR3, as DNA: TGCGCCAGCAGCCGGGGGCTTGGGCACGGCACTGAAGCTTTCTTT.

V usage is TRBV9 and J usage is TRBJ1-2, with 9 bases that match TRBD1. The germline V gene encodes CDR1 SGDLS and CDR2 YYNGEE. The CDR3 length is 15 residues. Losses at the gene ends were 0 bases for V and 2 bases for J; bases not matched to a gene: 2. The CDR3 loop is CASSVATGGNYGYTF. The CDR3 bases are TGTGCCAGCAGCGTAGCTACAGGGGGCAACTATGGCTACACCTTC. Complete variable domain (other parts from reference TRBV9 and TRBJ1-2): DSGVTQTPKHLITATGQRVTLRCSPRSGDLSVYWYQQSLDQGLQFLIQYYNGEERAKGNILERFSAQQFPDLHSELNLSSLELGDSALYFCASSVATGGNYGYTFGSGTRLTVV.

This chain joins TRBV27 and TRBJ1-2; D possibly corresponds to TRBD1 (5 bases). The germline V and J ends were trimmed by 2 bases and 4 bases, with 8 bases remaining between them. The CDR3 contains 13 residues. CDR1 and CDR2 (germline): MNHEY, SMNVEV (reference sequence). CDR3 bases: TGTGCCAGCAGTTTAAAGACAGTCTATGGCTACACCTTC. Protein sequence: CASSLKTVYGYTF.

This clone was recorded once. This sequence joins TRBV18 and TRBJ2-7, with 9 bases identical to TRBD1. The CDR3 loop spans 14 amino acids. The J segment lost 2 bases and the V segment lost 3 bases, leaving 2 bases of the junction unmatched. From germline, CDR1 is KGHSH and CDR2 LQKENI. CDR3 in amino acids: CASSPTGGAYEQYV. Written as DNA, the CDR3 is TGTGCCAGCTCACCGACAGGGGGGGCCTACGAGCAGTACGTC.